Listed here is a single TCR beta chain. No antigen is known for it. 5'RACE with constant-segment primers built TCRalpha and TCRbeta cDNA libraries with UMIs. TCRdb fed the 5' RACE reads into MiXCR, producing one record per CDR3 protein. The sample consists of about 57,000 distinct CDR3 sequences, 9.5% to 15% of them appearing once. CDR3 length: 14 residues. The germline CDR1 and CDR2 sequences are SGHVS and FQNEAQ. V gave up 3 bases and J gave up 5 bases, with 8 bases separating them. The sample originates from a study of T-cell memory formation after mild COVID-19. Background on the study: Each donor largely had its own TCR clusters. Study-wide results and caveats: CM and EM subsets held most contracting CD4+ clones; EMRA held CD8+ ones.

This chain joins TRBV7-8 and TRBJ1-6; D gene ambiguous. This receptor was identified in a man aged 18 to 29 who had mild COVID-19 (a few samples of this study predate the infection). Cell type and time point are not known. Sequences were obtained from PBMCs or a T cell subset sorted from them (not recorded which). The DNA for the CDR3 is TGTGCCAGCAGCTTCCGGTTGGATAATTCACCCCTCCACTTT. Translation: CASSFRLDNSPLHF.